This TCR beta chain emerged from a study of T-cell memory formation after mild COVID-19. Notes on the study in general: Some clones that responded turned up in pre-infection memory, which suggests that cross-reactive memory joined in.

As for this clonotype: As yet, its antigen is unknown.

Germline V gene data show CDR1 as SGHDT and CDR2 as YYEEEE. V lost 4 bases to trimming and J lost 8 bases, with 15 bases between them. There are 13 residues in the CDR3. cDNA libraries for TCR alpha and TCR beta, carrying sample barcodes and UMIs, came from 5'RACE with constant-segment primers. TCRdb redid the calling of the 5' RACE reads with MiXCR, one entry per CDR3 protein. The table shows roughly 450,000 distinct CDR3 sequences, with 15% to 20% occurring only once. This TCR derives from an adult woman who had mild COVID-19 (a few samples of this study predate the infection). Cell type and time point are not known. This chain joins TRBV5-6 and TRBJ1-2; no clear D gene. Specimen: PBMCs or a T cell subset sorted from them (not recorded which). The CDR3 nucleotides are TGTGCCAGCAGCCGCGTCGGTGGCCGAGGCTACACCTTC. This encodes CASSRVGGRGYTF.